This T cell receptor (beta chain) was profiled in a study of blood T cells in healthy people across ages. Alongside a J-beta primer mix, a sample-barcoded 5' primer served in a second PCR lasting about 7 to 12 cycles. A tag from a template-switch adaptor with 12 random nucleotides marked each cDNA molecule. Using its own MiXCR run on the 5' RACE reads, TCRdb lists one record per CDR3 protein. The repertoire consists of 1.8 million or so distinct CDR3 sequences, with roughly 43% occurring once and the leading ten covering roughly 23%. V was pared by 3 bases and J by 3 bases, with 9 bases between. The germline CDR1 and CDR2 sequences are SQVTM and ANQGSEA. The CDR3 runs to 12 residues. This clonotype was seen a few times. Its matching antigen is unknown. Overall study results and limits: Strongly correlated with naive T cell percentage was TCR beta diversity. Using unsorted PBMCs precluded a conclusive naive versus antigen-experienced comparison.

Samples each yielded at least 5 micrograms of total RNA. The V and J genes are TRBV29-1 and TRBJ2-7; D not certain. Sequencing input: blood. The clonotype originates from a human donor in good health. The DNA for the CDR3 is TGCAGCGTTGATGGCCCAGACTACGAGCAGTACTTC. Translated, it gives CSVDGPDYEQYF.